This T cell receptor beta chain was profiled in a study of T-cell reconstitution after alpha-beta-depleted transplantation in children. Study-level findings and limits: It was surviving recipient T cells and thymic progenitors that gave some patients high TCRbeta diversity at day 60. As was reported, about two months after transplant, alpha-beta T cells came from several hundred expanded graft clones. Diversity and T-cell counts at one year after transplant derived mostly from new T cells.

This clonotype was seen more than once but under ten times. The target antigen is unknown. Using unique molecular identifiers, the investigators prepared the TCRbeta library. TCRdb used MiXCR to reprocess the PCR reads, holding one entry per CDR3 protein. The sample holds approximately 130,000 distinct CDR3 sequences; 9.7% are singletons and the top ten take approximately 25%. The length of the CDR3 is 16 residues. The ends lost 5 bases at V and 8 bases at J; junction bases unmatched: 17. This specimen consisted of PBMCs, mostly from graft donor cells, obtained 180 days after TCRalphabeta/CD19-depleted stem cell transplant. This chain links TRBV12-3 or TRBV12-4 with TRBJ1-2, with TRBD1 identical over 7 bases. This TCR was recovered from a girl less than two years old who had a stem cell transplant for combined immunodeficiency, so the T cells may come from the graft donor. The CDR3 protein is CASSGDRDGRYGGYTF. For the CDR3, the DNA is TGTGCCAGCAGTGGAGACAGGGATGGCCGATATGGGGGCTACACCTTC.